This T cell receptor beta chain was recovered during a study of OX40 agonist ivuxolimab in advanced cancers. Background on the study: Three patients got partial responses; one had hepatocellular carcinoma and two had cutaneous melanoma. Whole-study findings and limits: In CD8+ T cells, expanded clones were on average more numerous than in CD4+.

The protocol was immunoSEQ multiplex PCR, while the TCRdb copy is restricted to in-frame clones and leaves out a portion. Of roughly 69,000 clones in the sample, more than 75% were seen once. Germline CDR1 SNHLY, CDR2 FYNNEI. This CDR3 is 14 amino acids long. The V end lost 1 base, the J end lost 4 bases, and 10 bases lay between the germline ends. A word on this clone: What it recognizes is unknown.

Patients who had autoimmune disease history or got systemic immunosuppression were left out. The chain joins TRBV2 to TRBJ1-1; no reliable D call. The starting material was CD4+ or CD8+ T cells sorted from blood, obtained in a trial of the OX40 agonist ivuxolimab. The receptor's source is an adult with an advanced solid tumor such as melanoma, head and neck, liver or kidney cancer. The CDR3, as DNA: TGTGCCAGCAGTGAAGGGGAGGGCGGCACTGAAGCTTTCTTT. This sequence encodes CASSEGEGGTEAFF.